The present T cell receptor (beta chain) was sequenced within a study of T cell responses to AZD1222 COVID-19 vaccine. About the research overall: Analysis merged second doses at about 4 or about 12 weeks.

Note on this clone: Its matching antigen is unknown.

Libraries were prepared by immunoSEQ multiplex PCR; TCRdb keeps only in-frame clonotypes and omits some of them. The data contain some 120,000 clones, 87% of them singletons. Points from the study as a whole: Two AZD1222 administrations were followed by greater Spike-specific TCR breadth and depth.

From germline, CDR1 is GTSNPN and CDR2 SVGIG (reference sequence). The CDR3 sequence is 15 residues long. Germline trimming cut 4 bases from V and 0 bases from J; bases unmatched to any gene: 7. The specimen comprised peripheral blood, sampled on day 0 of AZD1222 vaccination. The TCR was taken from an adult in good health. The V gene is TRBV30, the J gene TRBJ2-3; 7 bases are shared with TRBD2. This CDR3 is CAWTEVGGSTDTQYF. In DNA form, the CDR3 reads TGTGCCTGGACCGAGGTGGGGGGGAGCACAGATACGCAGTATTTT.